The 27 T cell receptor beta chains below come from one sample, sequenced in a study of blood T cell repertoires in COVID-19 (dated by TCRdb to between 2020 and 2021). Receptors were amplified or captured by the immunoSEQ multiplex PCR assay. TCRdb obtained this table from immuneACCESS and retained in-frame rearrangements with V and J assigned. These tables miss some clones; where compared with another copy, unresolved V genes account for less than half of the shortfall, and the remainder is unexplained. In this sample the table shows under 300,000 clones, 90% of which occur a single time. Together, the top ten hold 2.1% of the sample. Sequencing was performed on peripheral blood. Source of these receptors: a woman aged 55 to 70 with COVID-19, enrolled during active disease.

The rearrangement links TRBV7-2 to TRBJ1-5; D uncertain. The CDR3 has 12 amino acids. The V end was cut by 3 bases, the J end by 5 bases, with 5 bases between. The germline V gene has CDR1 SGHTA and CDR2 FQGNSA. CDR3 region: CASSFGDQPQHF. The CDR3 coding sequence is TGTGCCAGCAGCTTCGGTGATCAGCCCCAGCATTTT.

The rearrangement uses TRBV18 and TRBJ2-5; maybe TRBD1 (6 bases). The CDR3 is made up of 12 amino acids. The germline V gene encodes CDR1 KGHSH and CDR2 LQKENI. The V end lost 11 bases, the J end lost 5 bases, and 15 bases lay between the germline ends. The CDR3 nucleotides read TGTGCCTCTGGACAGACGATGGAGACCCAGTACTTC. Its protein is CASGQTMETQYF.

V usage is TRBV19 and J usage is TRBJ1-5; D is ambiguous. V was trimmed by 5 bases and J by 1 base, leaving 9 bases between them. The CDR3 runs 14 residues. Per germline, CDR1 LNHDA and CDR2 SQIVND (reference sequence). The CDR3 here is CASSPGGSNQPQHF. The CDR3 coding sequence is TGTGCCAGTAGTCCGGGTGGGAGCAATCAGCCCCAGCATTTT. Together with reference TRBV19 and TRBJ1-5, the CDR3 gives the full variable domain: DGGITQSPKYLFRKEGQNVTLSCEQNLNHDAMYWYRQDPGQGLRLIYYSQIVNDFQKGDIAEGYSVSREKKESFPLTVTSAQKNPTAFYLCASSPGGSNQPQHFGDGTRLSIL.

The chain carries TRBV25-1 and TRBJ1-1; tentatively, D is TRBD1 (5 bases). CDR1 and CDR2 from the germline V gene are MGHDK and SYGVNS. The CDR3 sequence is 13 residues long. V lost 5 bases and J 5 bases, leaving 12 bases between the germline ends. The CDR3 bases are TGTGCCAGCAGTCGGGTGGGGGGTACTGAAGCTTTCTTT. Amino acids: CASSRVGGTEAFF.

This sequence joins TRBV28 and TRBJ2-7, with D maybe TRBD1 (8 bases). The V and J ends lost 3 bases and 2 bases respectively, with 23 bases between them. The CDR3 loop spans 18 amino acids. Germline CDR1 and CDR2: MDHEN and SYDVKM. The DNA for the CDR3 is TGTGCCAGCAGTTTCCCCGCGGGAGCAGGGGGCTCCACCTACGAGCAGTACTTC. This gives the protein CASSFPAGAGGSTYEQYF.

The chain is built from TRBV7-3 and TRBJ2-5; a weak D match, TRBD1 (6 bases). The CDR3 totals 14 residues. Looked up from germline, CDR1 is SGHTA and CDR2 is FQGTGA. Trimming left V 2 bases short and J 3 bases short, with 10 bases between. The CDR3 spells CASSLYGTKETQYF. The CDR3 DNA is TGTGCCAGCAGCTTATACGGGACAAAAGAGACCCAGTACTTC.

The genes are TRBV12-3 or TRBV12-4 and TRBJ1-2; TRBD1 is a possible D gene (6 bases). V was trimmed by 6 bases and J by 1 base, leaving 9 bases between them. This CDR3 region has 13 residues. DNA for the CDR3: TGTGCCAGCAGAGGGGGGGATAACTATGGCTACACCTTC. Its translation is CASRGGDNYGYTF.

The chain links TRBV5-1 to TRBJ2-6; TRBD1 matches at 10 bases. CDR3 length: 20 amino acids. V shed 0 bases, J shed 1 base, and the junction held 10 bases outside the gene matches. The germline V gene has CDR1 SGHRS and CDR2 YFSETQ. In DNA, the CDR3 is TGCGCCAGCAGCTTGGTCCCCCGACAGGGGGCAGTATCTGGGGCCAACGTCCTGACTTTC. It codes for CASSLVPRQGAVSGANVLTF.

The J gene is TRBJ1-1, the V gene TRBV6-5; D not certain. CDR3 length: 11 amino acids. Germline values: CDR1 MNHEY, CDR2 SVGAGI. Trimming took 7 bases from V and 1 from J, leaving 4 bases between them. The CDR3 protein is CASKQNTEAFF. The CDR3, as DNA: TGTGCCAGCAAACAGAACACTGAAGCTTTCTTT.

This chain uses TRBV18 with TRBJ2-1; D might be TRBD1 (6 bases). With 0 bases removed from V and 8 bases from J, the gap between germline ends came to 14 bases. Germline assignment: CDR1 KGHSH and CDR2 LQKENI. The CDR3 is 15 residues long. CDR3 DNA sequence: TGTGCCAGCTCACCACCTACAGGCCCAGGGGATGAGCAGTTCTTC. Translating it yields CASSPPTGPGDEQFF.

The chain joins TRBV10-3 to TRBJ1-2, with D maybe TRBD1 (6 bases). V was clipped by 6 bases and J by 3 bases, with 17 bases between them. From germline, CDR1 is ENHRY and CDR2 SYGVKD. The CDR3 has 15 amino acids. CDR3: CAISVTGSVDYGYTF. In nucleotides, the CDR3 is TGTGCCATCAGCGTTACAGGGAGCGTTGACTATGGCTACACCTTC.

The V call is TRBV2, the J call TRBJ1-6, with D possibly being TRBD1 (6 bases). Trimming removed 7 bases from V and 4 bases from J, with 20 bases in between. Germline V gives CDR1 SNHLY, CDR2 FYNNEI. The CDR3 has 17 amino acids. The CDR3 DNA reads as TGTGCCAGCACCAACCCAACAGGGAGATTTTATAATTCACCCCTCCACTTT. Protein product: CASTNPTGRFYNSPLHF.

The chain links TRBV28 to TRBJ1-1; 9 bases map to TRBD1. The CDR3 spans 15 residues. V shed 6 bases, J shed 4 bases, and the junction held 9 bases outside the gene matches. Germline CDR1 and CDR2: MDHEN and SYDVKM. This CDR3 is CASSRPTGGRTEAFF. CDR3 in DNA: TGTGCCAGCAGCAGACCAACAGGGGGCCGCACTGAAGCTTTCTTT.

The rearrangement uses TRBV19 and TRBJ1-1; 9 nucleotides align to TRBD1. V dropped 2 bases and J dropped 2; count of bases not matched to a gene: 3. Germline V gene data show CDR1 as LNHDA and CDR2 as SQIVND (reference sequence). This CDR3 is 15 amino acids long. The chain's CDR3 is CASSIRDRANTEAFF. CDR3 coding DNA: TGTGCCAGTAGTATACGGGACAGGGCAAACACTGAAGCTTTCTTT.

The V call is TRBV5-5, the J call TRBJ2-3; TRBD2 agrees at 7 bases. Germline V gives CDR1 SGHKS, CDR2 YYEKEE (reference sequence). V was clipped by 4 bases and J by 2 bases; unmatched bases: 13. The CDR3 sequence is 17 residues long. The CDR3 DNA reads TGTGCCAGCAGCGGGCGTGGTCGGCGGGGGATCACAGATACGCAGTATTTT. Protein product: CASSGRGRRGITDTQYF.

The chain employs TRBV5-1 and TRBJ1-6; D might be TRBD1 (5 bases). The CDR3 is 15 amino acids. V lost 0 bases and J 7 bases, leaving 11 bases between the germline ends. Germline V CDR1 and CDR2: SGHRS, YFSETQ. The chain's CDR3 is CASSLGAGKNSPLHF. The CDR3 DNA follows: TGCGCCAGCAGCTTGGGAGCAGGGAAAAATTCACCCCTCCACTTT.

The rearrangement links TRBV5-1 to TRBJ2-1; TRBD1 matches at 10 bases. Germline CDR1 and CDR2: SGHRS and YFSETQ. CDR3 length equals 15 residues. The trim removed 0 bases at V and 6 bases at J, leaving 3 bases unmatched. The CDR3 sequence: CASSLGGQGSNEQFF. CDR3 DNA: TGCGCCAGCAGCTTGGGGGGACAGGGGAGCAATGAGCAGTTCTTC.

This chain joins TRBV7-2 and TRBJ2-3; TRBD2 aligns across 10 bases. CDR3 length: 14 amino acids. The V gene's germline CDR1 is SGHTA and CDR2 FQGNSA. J was trimmed by 6 bases and V by 5 bases; bases with no gene match: 5. This CDR3 is CASSAGLAVDTQYF. DNA for the CDR3: TGTGCCAGCAGCGCCGGACTAGCGGTCGATACGCAGTATTTT.

This clone turned up a few times. The chain uses TRBV4-3 and TRBJ1-1; weak D call: TRBD1 (5 bases). Per germline, CDR1 LGHNA and CDR2 YSLEER. The CDR3 has 15 amino acids. The V and J ends lost 0 bases and 4 bases respectively, with 12 bases between them. The CDR3 bases are TGCGCCAGCAGCCAAGAGGAGGGGAGTAGCACTGAAGCTTTCTTT. This sequence encodes CASSQEEGSSTEAFF.

This sequence joins TRBV4-3 and TRBJ1-6; 11 bases match TRBD1. The CDR3 totals 15 residues. Per the germline V gene, CDR1 is LGHNA and CDR2 is YSLEER. With V trimmed by 1 base and J by 10 bases, 3 bases remained unmatched. The CDR3 spells CASSQGDRGRSPLHF. CDR3 nucleotides: TGCGCCAGCAGCCAAGGGGACAGGGGGAGGTCACCCCTCCACTTT.

The V gene is TRBV25-1, the J gene TRBJ2-7, with 8 bases aligning to TRBD1. There are 15 residues in the CDR3. In germline, CDR1 is MGHDK, CDR2 SYGVNS. With 3 bases clipped from V and 0 bases from J, the junction kept 4 bases outside the gene matches. Here the CDR3 DNA reads TGTGCCAGCAGTGATCTCGGACAGGGCTCCTACGAGCAGTACTTC. Its protein product is CASSDLGQGSYEQYF.

This clone was observed a handful of times. The chain uses TRBV7-2 and TRBJ1-4; 7 bases are shared with TRBD1. J gave up 7 bases and V 8 bases, and 10 bases lay outside the gene matches. CDR1 is SGHTA and CDR2 is FQGNSA in the germline V gene. The CDR3 consists of 14 residues. The CDR3 DNA reads as TGTGCCAGCTCAAGGGCCAGGGGGGTTGAAAAACTGTTTTTT. This codes for CASSRARGVEKLFF.

V and J are TRBV6-4 and TRBJ1-2; 7 nucleotides match TRBD1. The ends lost 0 bases at V and 8 bases at J; junction bases unmatched: 12. Germline V gene sequence: CDR1 MRHNA, CDR2 SNTAGT. The CDR3 spans 16 residues. The CDR3 loop is CASSDSGRGLVNGYTF. DNA for the CDR3: TGTGCCAGCAGTGACTCGGGCAGGGGGTTGGTCAACGGCTACACCTTC.

This clone was counted once. This chain connects TRBV7-2 to TRBJ1-4; a possible D gene is TRBD1 (5 bases). Trimming shortened V by 4 bases and J by 8 bases, and 14 bases separated the two germline ends. Germline V gene data show CDR1 as SGHTA and CDR2 as FQGNSA. CDR3 length: 14 residues. CDR3 nucleotide sequence: TGTGCCAGCAGCTCCCAGGGTAGGGGAGAAAAACTGTTTTTT. Translation gives CASSSQGRGEKLFF.

V gene TRBV7-2 combines with J gene TRBJ1-1; no definite D call. V lost 9 bases and J lost 5, with 19 bases in between. This CDR3 has 14 residues. Per the germline V gene, CDR1 is SGHTA and CDR2 is FQGNSA. The CDR3 DNA follows: TGTGCCAGTAAGTTAGTGTCTACCCAAACTGAAGCTTTCTTT. Protein: CASKLVSTQTEAFF.

The chain recombines TRBV19 with TRBJ1-3, with D perhaps matching TRBD1 (6 bases). V was pared by 8 bases and J by 4 bases, with 18 bases between. CDR1 is LNHDA and CDR2 is SQIVND in the germline V gene (reference sequence). The CDR3 runs 15 residues. CDR3 nucleotides: TGTGCCAGTGGACGGGGGGCTGTGTCCGGAAACACCATATATTTT. Its protein is CASGRGAVSGNTIYF. Full variable domain (rest looked up from reference TRBV19 and TRBJ1-3): DGGITQSPKYLFRKEGQNVTLSCEQNLNHDAMYWYRQDPGQGLRLIYYSQIVNDFQKGDIAEGYSVSREKKESFPLTVTSAQKNPTAFYLCASGRGAVSGNTIYFGEGSWLTVV.

The gene calls are TRBV11-2 and TRBJ1-2; possible D gene TRBD1, 6 bases. Trimming took off 5 bases at V and 5 bases at J, with 24 bases between the two ends. Germline values: CDR1 SGHAT, CDR2 FQNNGV. There are 17 residues in the CDR3. CDR3 bases: TGTGCCAGCAGCCAAACGGGGGGCCGAACGACCTTTTATGGCTACACCTTC. Translated, it gives CASSQTGGRTTFYGYTF.